This TCR beta chain was sequenced for a study of Graves' ophthalmopathy and Graves' hyperthyroidism. It was from 8.5 to 10 ml of fresh peripheral blood that the PBMCs came. As the template, RNA transcripts were used to amplify TCR beta CDR3 regions. First-round RT-PCR employed HTBI primers, with a second-round multiplex PCR after it. Via MiXCR, TCRdb re-called the multiplex PCR reads, giving one row per CDR3 protein. Among hundreds of thousands of distinct CDR3 sequences listed, around 21% were seen once. From germline, CDR1 is MNHNS and CDR2 SASEGT. The V and J ends lost 5 bases and 6 bases respectively, with 16 bases between them. CDR3 length: 14 amino acids. This clonotype appeared many times. Its target is unknown. Study-wide points: Between ophthalmopathy and stable hyperthyroidism, a 13-signature model drew a separation with around 90% sensitivity and about 81% specificity. Blood shared most expanded thyroid clonotypes above 0.001 frequency.

This clonotype was sampled from a woman aged 18-29 years with stable Graves' hyperthyroidism. The sample was peripheral blood. The V gene is TRBV6-1, the J gene TRBJ1-2, with D possibly TRBD1 on 6 matching bases. The DNA for the CDR3 is TGTGCCAGCAGTCCTCGGACAGTCCCCCATGGCTACACCTTC. Residues: CASSPRTVPHGYTF.